This T cell receptor (beta chain) was recovered during a study of shared clonotypes between healthy human individuals. Germline loops: CDR1 MNHNY, CDR2 SVGAGI (reference sequence). The CDR3 consists of 14 residues. V was cut by 2 bases and J by 4 bases, with 11 bases left in between. Whole-study findings and limits: Sequencing depth was expected to affect clonotype sharing among donors. It was observed that roughly 5.4% of naive CD4 clonotypes were shared across several donors.

A remark on this clone: Its antigen is unknown.

The assay was immunoSEQ multiplex PCR, and TCRdb's table has in-frame clones only and misses some. This repertoire shows about 2.3 million clones, 80% to 95% found once; its top ten account for around 0.38%. All participating donors were Caucasian adults from Nashville, Tennessee. This sequence was found in a man younger than 35 in good health. Some clones in this sample may be carry-over from other donors' samples. The chain has TRBV6-6 and TRBJ1-2, with a weak D call TRBD1 (5 bases). The material sequenced was naive CD4+ T cells from PBMCs. As to subset: CD45RA+ positively selected. The CDR3 DNA reads as TGTGCCAGCAGTTACAGGGGTGAAGGCTATGGCTACACCTTC. Translated, it gives CASSYRGEGYGYTF.